Below, 23 T cell receptor beta chains from the same sample are listed, as sequenced in a study of cytomegalovirus exposure and HLA in healthy donors. The PCR ran on 60 Vbeta and 13 Jbeta primers. Measured with immunoSEQ multiplex PCR; TCRdb has only the in-frame clones, and not every one. The sample gives about 41,000 clones, about 84% of which show up once; approximately 2.6% is in the top ten. Material for sequencing was PBMCs. These receptor sequences come from a man aged 50-60 years in good health and CMV-seronegative.

The genes are TRBV27 and TRBJ2-7, with D unresolved. The CDR3 runs to 13 residues. V lost 6 bases and J 0 bases, leaving 9 bases between the germline ends. Germline V gives CDR1 MNHEY, CDR2 SMNVEV (reference sequence). CDR3 DNA sequence: TGTGCCAGCAGCCCGACACCCTCCTACGAGCAGTACTTC. Translated: CASSPTPSYEQYF.

The CDR3 reads CASSLGQGAFF. The DNA for the CDR3 is TGTGCCAGCAGCCTAGGACAGGGAGCTTTCTTT. The chain couples TRBV7-8 to TRBJ1-1; 8 nucleotides line up with TRBD1. Germline values: CDR1 SGHVS, CDR2 FQNEAQ. The CDR3 covers 11 residues. V shed 5 bases and J 10 bases; nucleotides not matched to a gene: 3.

This chain uses TRBV19 with TRBJ2-1; weak D call: TRBD2 (7 bases). This CDR3 region has 15 residues. CDR1 and CDR2 from the germline V gene are LNHDA and SQIVND (reference sequence). With 6 bases removed from V and 4 bases from J, the gap between germline ends came to 16 bases. The CDR3 is CASRPRGGVYNEQFF. The CDR3, as DNA: TGTGCCAGTAGGCCGAGGGGGGGAGTATACAATGAGCAGTTCTTC.

The V and J genes are TRBV19 and TRBJ1-1; D is uncertain. The CDR3 runs 14 residues. The germline CDR1 and CDR2 sequences are LNHDA and SQIVND (reference sequence). The ends were cut back, 1 base at V and 2 bases at J, with 8 bases in the middle. As DNA, the CDR3 is TGTGCCAGTAGTATAGTGGCCTTAAACACTGAAGCTTTCTTT. This codes for CASSIVALNTEAFF.

V and J are TRBV6-5 and TRBJ1-2, with D possibly TRBD1 on 5 matching bases. V lost 3 bases, J lost 7 bases, and 12 bases lay in between. Germline V gene sequence: CDR1 MNHEY, CDR2 SVGAGI. This CDR3 contains 13 residues. The CDR3 protein is CASSYSGEGGYTF. DNA for the CDR3: TGTGCCAGCAGTTATTCGGGGGAGGGTGGCTACACCTTC.

The CDR3 DNA follows: TGTGCCAGCAGGAGGGTAGCGGGAGTCATTGAGCAGTTCTTC. Protein sequence: CASRRVAGVIEQFF. This chain uses TRBV2 with TRBJ2-1; 9 nucleotides match TRBD2. Germline V gene lookup returns CDR1 SNHLY and CDR2 FYNNEI. V shed 6 bases, J shed 9 bases, and the junction held 9 bases outside the gene matches. The CDR3 spans 14 residues.

Written as DNA, the CDR3 is TGTGCCACCATAGCGGGAGGACGGGAGACCCAGTACTTC. This encodes CATIAGGRETQYF. V is TRBV28 and J is TRBJ2-5; 10 bases line up with TRBD2. The germline CDR1 and CDR2 sequences are MDHEN and SYDVKM. The CDR3 runs to 13 residues. J was trimmed by 5 bases and V by 10 bases; bases with no gene match: 7.

The CDR3 DNA reads as TGTGCCAGCAGCCCACAGGGGAGAGACACTGAAGCTTTCTTT. It codes for CASSPQGRDTEAFF. The rearrangement uses TRBV13 and TRBJ1-1; 7 bases line up with TRBD1. Losses at the gene ends were 5 bases for V and 3 bases for J; bases not matched to a gene: 6. Germline V gives CDR1 PRHDT, CDR2 FYEKMQ (reference sequence). This CDR3 comprises 14 residues.

The J gene is TRBJ2-1, the V gene TRBV7-2; 10 bases map to TRBD2. Germline V gene data show CDR1 as SGHTA and CDR2 as FQGNSA. The J segment lost 3 bases and the V segment lost 1 base, leaving 3 bases of the junction unmatched. The CDR3 length is 16 residues. DNA for the CDR3: TGTGCCAGCAGCTTAGTGGCTAGCGGGGGCTACAATGAGCAGTTCTTC. This encodes CASSLVASGGYNEQFF.

The chain couples TRBV28 to TRBJ1-5, with TRBD1 matching over 7 bases. There are 16 residues in the CDR3. V lost 7 bases and J lost 5; bases outside the gene matches: 14. Germline V lookup: CDR1 MDHEN, CDR2 SYDVKM. The CDR3 region has the DNA TGTGCCAGCACCAATTCCGAGGGACAGCGGTATCAGCCCCAGCATTTT. Residues: CASTNSEGQRYQPQHF. Supplemented by reference TRBV28 and TRBJ1-5, the full variable domain reads DVKVTQSSRYLVKRTGEKVFLECVQDMDHENMFWYRQDPGLGLRLIYFSYDVKMKEKGDIPEGYSVSREKKERFSLILESASTNQTSMYLCASTNSEGQRYQPQHFGDGTRLSIL.

This clone occurred a few times. J is TRBJ2-7 and V is TRBV11-2; D unresolved. CDR3 size: 12 residues. Germline CDR1 is SGHAT and CDR2 is FQNNGV. V dropped 3 bases and J dropped 4 bases, with 7 bases sitting between them. The CDR3 DNA is TGTGCCAGCAGCTTTGAGGTTTACGAGCAGTACTTC. Translated: CASSFEVYEQYF.

The V call is TRBV4-3, the J call TRBJ2-1; 10 bases line up with TRBD2. Germline V gene lookup returns CDR1 LGHNA and CDR2 YSLEER. CDR3 size: 17 residues. With V trimmed by 4 bases and J by 1 base, 7 bases remained unmatched. CDR3 sequence: CASSLNPTSGSYNEQFF. Written as DNA, the CDR3 is TGCGCCAGCAGCCTTAATCCGACTAGCGGGTCCTACAATGAGCAGTTCTTC.

The J gene is TRBJ1-1, the V gene TRBV2; D may be TRBD1 (6 bases). The CDR3 is 12 residues long. Germline values: CDR1 SNHLY, CDR2 FYNNEI. V shed 8 bases and J shed 6 bases, with 13 bases lying between them. As DNA, the CDR3 is TGTGCCAGCCTAGGGGGACACCCTGAAGCTTTCTTT. Its translation: CASLGGHPEAFF.

The chain uses TRBV7-2 and TRBJ2-7; 8 nucleotides align to TRBD2. After removal of 0 bases from V and 4 bases from J, the junction contained 5 bases not matched to a gene. From germline, CDR1 is SGHTA and CDR2 FQGNSA. This CDR3 has 15 residues. CDR3 coding DNA: TGTGCCAGCAGCTTAGCGCGCGGGGGGCGTTACGAGCAGTACTTC. Translated, it gives CASSLARGGRYEQYF. Supplemented by reference TRBV7-2 and TRBJ2-7, the full variable domain reads GAGVSQSPSNKVTEKGKDVELRCDPISGHTALYWYRQSLGQGLEFLIYFQGNSAPDKSGLPSDRFSAERTGGSVSTLTIQRTQQEDSAVYLCASSLARGGRYEQYFGPGTRLTVT.

The gene calls are TRBV7-2 and TRBJ2-5; TRBD1 agrees at 10 bases. CDR1 and CDR2 from the germline V gene are SGHTA and FQGNSA. V shed 5 bases and J 4 bases; nucleotides not matched to a gene: 13. This CDR3 is 17 amino acids long. CDR3 DNA: TGTGCCAGCAGCCTCGACAGGGGGCGAATATTTGGAGAGACCCAGTACTTC. Translation: CASSLDRGRIFGETQYF.

The rearrangement joins TRBV6-5 to TRBJ1-1, with D unclear. The V gene's germline CDR1 is MNHEY and CDR2 SVGAGI. The CDR3 consists of 13 residues. Trimming removed 0 bases from V and 7 bases from J, with 9 bases in between. CDR3 residues: CASSYSPLNEAFF. CDR3 DNA sequence: TGTGCCAGCAGTTACTCGCCACTCAATGAAGCTTTCTTT.

The chain recombines TRBV19 with TRBJ2-7; 7 bases fit TRBD2. The CDR3 consists of 15 residues. J lost 0 bases, V lost 7 bases, and 9 bases had no gene match. Germline loops: CDR1 LNHDA, CDR2 SQIVND (reference sequence). The CDR3 loop reads CASTPSGGSSYEQYF. As DNA, the CDR3 is TGTGCCAGTACCCCCTCCGGCGGGAGCTCCTACGAGCAGTACTTC.

V is TRBV6-5 and J is TRBJ2-7; the match to TRBD1 covers 7 bases. This CDR3 is built from 12 residues. Trimming at V came to 6 bases and at J to 7 bases, leaving 6 bases not matched to a gene. The germline gives CDR1 MNHEY, CDR2 SVGAGI. The CDR3 sequence is CASRRSQGEQYF. The CDR3 nucleotides are TGTGCCAGCAGGAGATCACAGGGGGAGCAGTACTTC.

V usage is TRBV9 and J usage is TRBJ2-7; 15 bases are shared with TRBD2. Germline CDR1 SGDLS, CDR2 YYNGEE. This CDR3 contains 17 residues. The V segment lost 5 bases and the J segment 5 bases; nucleotides outside the gene matches: 11. CDR3 region: CASSRTGLAGGVDEQYF. For the CDR3, the DNA is TGTGCCAGCAGTCGTACGGGACTAGCGGGAGGAGTCGACGAGCAGTACTTC.

The V call is TRBV6-1, the J call TRBJ1-1, with D possibly matching TRBD1 (5 bases). V was shortened by 3 bases and J by 0 bases, with 11 bases between the two germline ends. This CDR3 is 15 amino acids long. The germline V gene encodes CDR1 MNHNS and CDR2 SASEGT. The CDR3 is CASSDFRVMNTEAFF. In nucleotides, the CDR3 is TGTGCCAGCAGTGACTTCAGGGTCATGAACACTGAAGCTTTCTTT.

The rearrangement joins TRBV5-1 to TRBJ2-7, with 7 bases matching TRBD2. Germline CDR1 and CDR2: SGHRS and YFSETQ. CDR3 length: 13 amino acids. The V segment lost 4 bases and the J segment 7 bases; nucleotides outside the gene matches: 8. The CDR3 reads CASSLELAREQYF. In DNA form, the CDR3 reads TGCGCCAGCAGCCTCGAACTAGCGAGGGAGCAGTACTTC.

The chain combines TRBV10-2 with TRBJ1-5; 7 nucleotides line up with TRBD1. The CDR3 contains 15 residues. Per germline, CDR1 WSHSY and CDR2 SAAADI. With 6 bases clipped from V and 0 bases from J, the junction kept 5 bases outside the gene matches. The CDR3 is CASRPGQDSNQPQHF. CDR3 in DNA: TGCGCCAGCAGACCCGGACAGGATAGCAATCAGCCCCAGCATTTT.

The CDR3 sequence is CASSFSVQGVYGYTF. The CDR3 DNA is TGCGCCAGCAGCTTCTCCGTACAGGGAGTTTATGGCTACACCTTC. This rearrangement joins TRBV5-1 to TRBJ1-2; D is possibly TRBD1 (6 bases). Looked up from germline, CDR1 is SGHRS and CDR2 is YFSETQ. This CDR3 has 15 amino acids. V was cut by 2 bases and J by 5 bases, with 16 bases left in between.